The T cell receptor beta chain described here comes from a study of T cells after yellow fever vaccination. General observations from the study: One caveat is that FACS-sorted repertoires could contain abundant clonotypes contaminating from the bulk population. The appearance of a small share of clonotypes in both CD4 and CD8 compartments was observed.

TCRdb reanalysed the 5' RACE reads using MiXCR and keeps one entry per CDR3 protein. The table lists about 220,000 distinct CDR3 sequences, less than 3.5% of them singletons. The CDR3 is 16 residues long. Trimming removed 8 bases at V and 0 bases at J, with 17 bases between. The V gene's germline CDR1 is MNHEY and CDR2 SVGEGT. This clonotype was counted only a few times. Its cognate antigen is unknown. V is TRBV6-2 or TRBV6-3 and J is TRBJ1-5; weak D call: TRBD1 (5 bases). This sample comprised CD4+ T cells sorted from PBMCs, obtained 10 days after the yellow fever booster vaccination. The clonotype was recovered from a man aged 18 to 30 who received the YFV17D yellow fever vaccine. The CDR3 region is CASSGETAYSNQPQHF. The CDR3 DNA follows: TGTGCCAGCTCCGGAGAGACAGCTTATAGCAATCAGCCCCAGCATTTT.